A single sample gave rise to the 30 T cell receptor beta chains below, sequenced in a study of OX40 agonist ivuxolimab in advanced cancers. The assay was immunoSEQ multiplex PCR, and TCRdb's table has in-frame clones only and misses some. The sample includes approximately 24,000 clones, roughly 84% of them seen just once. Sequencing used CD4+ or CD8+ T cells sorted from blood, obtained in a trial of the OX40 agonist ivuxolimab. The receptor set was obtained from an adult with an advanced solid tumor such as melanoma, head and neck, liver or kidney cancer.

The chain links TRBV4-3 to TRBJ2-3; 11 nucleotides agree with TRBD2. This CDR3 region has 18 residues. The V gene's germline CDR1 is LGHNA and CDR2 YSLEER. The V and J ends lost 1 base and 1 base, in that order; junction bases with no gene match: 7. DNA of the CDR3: TGCGCCAGCAGCCAAGTGCGGACTAGCGGGTTGGGCACAGATACGCAGTATTTT. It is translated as CASSQVRTSGLGTDTQYF.

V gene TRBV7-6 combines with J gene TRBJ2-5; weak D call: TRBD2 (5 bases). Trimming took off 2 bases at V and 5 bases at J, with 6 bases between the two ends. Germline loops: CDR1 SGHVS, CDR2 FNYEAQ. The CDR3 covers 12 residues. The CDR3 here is CASSLSGETQYF. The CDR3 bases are TGTGCCAGCAGCTTATCGGGGGAGACCCAGTACTTC.

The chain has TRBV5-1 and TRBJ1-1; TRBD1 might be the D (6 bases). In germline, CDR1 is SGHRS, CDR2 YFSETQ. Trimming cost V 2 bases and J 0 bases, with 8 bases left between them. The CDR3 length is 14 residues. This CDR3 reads CASSFTGMNTEAFF. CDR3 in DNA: TGCGCCAGCAGCTTTACAGGGATGAACACTGAAGCTTTCTTT. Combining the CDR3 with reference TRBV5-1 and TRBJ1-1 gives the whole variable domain KAGVTQTPRYLIKTRGQQVTLSCSPISGHRSVSWYQQTPGQGLQFLFEYFSETQRNKGNFPGRFSGRQFSNSRSEMNVSTLELGDSALYLCASSFTGMNTEAFFGQGTRLTVV.

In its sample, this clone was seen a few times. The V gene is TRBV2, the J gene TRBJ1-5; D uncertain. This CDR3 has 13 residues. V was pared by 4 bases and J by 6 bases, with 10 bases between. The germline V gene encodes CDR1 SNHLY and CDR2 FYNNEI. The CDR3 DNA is TGTGCCAGCAGTGTGGAGCCCGGTCAGCCCCAGCATTTT. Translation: CASSVEPGQPQHF.

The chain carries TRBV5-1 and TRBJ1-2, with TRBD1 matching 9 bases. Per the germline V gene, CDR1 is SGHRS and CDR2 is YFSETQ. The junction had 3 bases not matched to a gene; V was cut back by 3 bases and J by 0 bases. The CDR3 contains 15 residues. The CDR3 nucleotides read TGCGCCAGCAGCTCGGGACAGGGCGCTAACTATGGCTACACCTTC. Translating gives CASSSGQGANYGYTF.

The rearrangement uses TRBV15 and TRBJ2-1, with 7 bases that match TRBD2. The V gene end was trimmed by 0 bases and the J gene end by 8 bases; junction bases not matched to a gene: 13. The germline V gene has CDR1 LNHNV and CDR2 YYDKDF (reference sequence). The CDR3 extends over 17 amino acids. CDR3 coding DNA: TGTGCCACCAGCAGAGAGGGATCAAGCGGGAAGGGTGATGAGCAGTTCTTC. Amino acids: CATSREGSSGKGDEQFF.

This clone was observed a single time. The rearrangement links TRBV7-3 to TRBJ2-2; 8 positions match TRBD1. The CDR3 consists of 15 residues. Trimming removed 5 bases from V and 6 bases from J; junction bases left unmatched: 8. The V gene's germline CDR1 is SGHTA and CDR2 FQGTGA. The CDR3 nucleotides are TGTGCCAGCAGCCCGGGTAGGGGACAGGCCGGGGAGCTGTTTTTT. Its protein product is CASSPGRGQAGELFF.

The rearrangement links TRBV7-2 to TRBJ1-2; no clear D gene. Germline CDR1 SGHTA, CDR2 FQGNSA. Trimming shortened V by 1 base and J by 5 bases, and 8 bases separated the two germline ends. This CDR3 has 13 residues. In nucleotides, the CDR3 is TGTGCCAGCAGCTTAGGGGATGTATATGGCTACACCTTC. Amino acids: CASSLGDVYGYTF. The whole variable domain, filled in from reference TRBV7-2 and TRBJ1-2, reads GAGVSQSPSNKVTEKGKDVELRCDPISGHTALYWYRQSLGQGLEFLIYFQGNSAPDKSGLPSDRFSAERTGGSVSTLTIQRTQQEDSAVYLCASSLGDVYGYTFGSGTRLTVV.

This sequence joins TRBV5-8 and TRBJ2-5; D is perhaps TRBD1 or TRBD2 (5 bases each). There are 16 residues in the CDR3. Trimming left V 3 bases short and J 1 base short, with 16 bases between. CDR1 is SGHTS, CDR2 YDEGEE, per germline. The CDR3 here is CASSYYKLGTQETQYF. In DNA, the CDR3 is TGTGCCAGCAGCTACTATAAACTAGGGACCCAAGAGACCCAGTACTTC.

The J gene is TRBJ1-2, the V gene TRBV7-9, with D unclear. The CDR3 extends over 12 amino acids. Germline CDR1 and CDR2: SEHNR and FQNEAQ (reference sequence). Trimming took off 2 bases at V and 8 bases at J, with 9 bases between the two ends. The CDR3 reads CASSLLLGGYTF. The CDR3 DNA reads TGTGCCAGCAGCTTATTGCTGGGCGGCTACACCTTC.

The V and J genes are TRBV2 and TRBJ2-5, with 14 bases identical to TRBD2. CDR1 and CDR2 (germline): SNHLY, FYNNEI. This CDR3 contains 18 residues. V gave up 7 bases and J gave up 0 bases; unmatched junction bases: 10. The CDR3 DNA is TGTGCCAGCACTCTGCTGGGACTAGCGGGGGCCTACCAAGAGACCCAGTACTTC. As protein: CASTLLGLAGAYQETQYF.

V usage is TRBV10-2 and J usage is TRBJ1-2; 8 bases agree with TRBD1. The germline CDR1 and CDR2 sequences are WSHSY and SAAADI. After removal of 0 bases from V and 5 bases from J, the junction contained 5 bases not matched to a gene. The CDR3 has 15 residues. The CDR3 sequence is CASSESIQGGYGYTF. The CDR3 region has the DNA TGCGCCAGCAGTGAGTCCATACAGGGGGGATATGGCTACACCTTC.

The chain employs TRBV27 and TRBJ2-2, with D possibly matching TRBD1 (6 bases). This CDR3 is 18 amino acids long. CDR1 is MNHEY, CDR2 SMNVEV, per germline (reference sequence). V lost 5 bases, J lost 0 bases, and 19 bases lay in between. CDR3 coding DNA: TGTGCCAGCAGTCGCACCCTGACAGGCGGTACGAACACCGGGGAGCTGTTTTTT. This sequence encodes CASSRTLTGGTNTGELFF.

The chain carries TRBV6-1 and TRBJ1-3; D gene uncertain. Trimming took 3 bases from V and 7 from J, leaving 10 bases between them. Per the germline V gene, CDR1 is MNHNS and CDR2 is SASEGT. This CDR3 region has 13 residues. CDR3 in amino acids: CASSDIVGNTIYF. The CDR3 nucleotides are TGTGCCAGCAGTGATATAGTGGGGAACACCATATATTTT.

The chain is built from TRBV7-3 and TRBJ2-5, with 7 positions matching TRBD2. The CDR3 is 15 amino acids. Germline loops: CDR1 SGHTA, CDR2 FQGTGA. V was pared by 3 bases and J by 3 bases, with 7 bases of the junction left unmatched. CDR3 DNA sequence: TGTGCCAGCAGCTTCGGGGGGACGAGAAAAGAGACCCAGTACTTC. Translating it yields CASSFGGTRKETQYF.

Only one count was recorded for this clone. CDR3 in amino acids: CASSRASRGPTGELFF. CDR3 nucleotides: TGTGCCAGCAGCCGCGCCTCTAGGGGTCCCACCGGGGAGCTGTTTTTT. The chain combines TRBV5-6 with TRBJ2-2; weak D call: TRBD1 (5 bases). V was clipped by 4 bases and J by 4 bases, with 17 bases between them. In germline, CDR1 is SGHDT, CDR2 YYEEEE. There are 16 residues in the CDR3.

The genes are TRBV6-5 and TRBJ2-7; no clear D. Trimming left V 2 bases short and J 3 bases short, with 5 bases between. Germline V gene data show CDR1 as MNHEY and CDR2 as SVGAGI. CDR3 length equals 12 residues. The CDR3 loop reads CASSYARYEQYF. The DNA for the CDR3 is TGTGCCAGCAGTTACGCCCGCTACGAGCAGTACTTC.

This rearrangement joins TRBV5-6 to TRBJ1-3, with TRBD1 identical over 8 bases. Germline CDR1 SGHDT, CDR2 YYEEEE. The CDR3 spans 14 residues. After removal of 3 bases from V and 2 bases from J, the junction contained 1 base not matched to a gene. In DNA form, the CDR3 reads TGTGCCAGCAGCTCGGGACAGGCTGGAAACACCATATATTTT. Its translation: CASSSGQAGNTIYF.

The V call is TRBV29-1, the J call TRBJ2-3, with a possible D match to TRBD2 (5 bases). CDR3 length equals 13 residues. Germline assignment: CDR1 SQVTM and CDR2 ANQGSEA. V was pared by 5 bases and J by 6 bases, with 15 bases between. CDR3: CSVINGRGDTQYF. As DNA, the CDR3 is TGCAGCGTTATAAATGGGAGAGGGGATACGCAGTATTTT.

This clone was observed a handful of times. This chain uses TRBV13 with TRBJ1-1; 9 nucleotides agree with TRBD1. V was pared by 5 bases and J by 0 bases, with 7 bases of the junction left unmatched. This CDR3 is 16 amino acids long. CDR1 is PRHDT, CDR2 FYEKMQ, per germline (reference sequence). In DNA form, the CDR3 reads TGTGCCAGCAGCCCGGGGACAGGGAGTCTGAACACTGAAGCTTTCTTT. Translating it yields CASSPGTGSLNTEAFF.

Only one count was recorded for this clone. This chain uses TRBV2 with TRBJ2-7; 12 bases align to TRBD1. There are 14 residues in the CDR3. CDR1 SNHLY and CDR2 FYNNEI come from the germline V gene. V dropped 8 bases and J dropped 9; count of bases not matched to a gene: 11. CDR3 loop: CASGTGTGGSGQYF. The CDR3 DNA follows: TGTGCCAGCGGTACCGGGACAGGGGGCTCCGGGCAGTACTTC.

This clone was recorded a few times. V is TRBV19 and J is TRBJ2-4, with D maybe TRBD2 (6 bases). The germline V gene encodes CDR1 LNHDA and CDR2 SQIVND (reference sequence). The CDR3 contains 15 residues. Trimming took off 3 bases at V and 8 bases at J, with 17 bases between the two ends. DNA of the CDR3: TGTGCCAGTAGTATCCCTCTCGGCGGGGTTGACATTCAGTACTTC. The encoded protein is CASSIPLGGVDIQYF.

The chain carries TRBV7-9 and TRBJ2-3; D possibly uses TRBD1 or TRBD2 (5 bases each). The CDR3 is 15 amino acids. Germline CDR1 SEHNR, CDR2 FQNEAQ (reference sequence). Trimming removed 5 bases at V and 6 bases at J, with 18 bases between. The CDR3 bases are TGTGCCAGCAGCACAAGGGACCCAAGGACGGATACGCAGTATTTT. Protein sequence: CASSTRDPRTDTQYF.

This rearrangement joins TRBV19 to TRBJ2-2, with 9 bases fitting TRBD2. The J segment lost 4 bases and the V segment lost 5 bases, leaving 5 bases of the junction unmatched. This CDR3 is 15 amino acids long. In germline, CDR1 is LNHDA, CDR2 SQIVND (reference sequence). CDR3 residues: CASSGTSPSTGELFF. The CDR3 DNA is TGTGCCAGTAGTGGGACTAGCCCTTCCACCGGGGAGCTGTTTTTT.

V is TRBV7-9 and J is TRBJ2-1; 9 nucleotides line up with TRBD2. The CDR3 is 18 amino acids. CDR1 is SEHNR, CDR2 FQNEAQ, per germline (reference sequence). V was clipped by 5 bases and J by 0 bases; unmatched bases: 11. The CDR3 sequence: CASSRQTSGGLSYNEQFF. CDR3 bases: TGTGCCAGCAGCCGTCAGACTAGCGGAGGACTCTCCTACAATGAGCAGTTCTTC.

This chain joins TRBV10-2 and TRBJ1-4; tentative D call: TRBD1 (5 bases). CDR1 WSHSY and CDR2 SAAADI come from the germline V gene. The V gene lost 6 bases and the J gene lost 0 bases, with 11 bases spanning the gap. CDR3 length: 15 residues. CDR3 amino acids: CASRARRATNEKLFF. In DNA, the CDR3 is TGCGCCAGCAGGGCACGCAGGGCAACTAATGAAAAACTGTTTTTT.

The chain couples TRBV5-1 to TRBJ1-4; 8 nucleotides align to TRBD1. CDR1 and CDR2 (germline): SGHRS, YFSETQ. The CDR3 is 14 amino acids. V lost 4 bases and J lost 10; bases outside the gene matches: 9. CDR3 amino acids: CASSQGQGGGKLFF. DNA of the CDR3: TGCGCCAGCAGCCAAGGACAGGGCGGTGGAAAACTGTTTTTT. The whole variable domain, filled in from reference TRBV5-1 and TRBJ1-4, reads KAGVTQTPRYLIKTRGQQVTLSCSPISGHRSVSWYQQTPGQGLQFLFEYFSETQRNKGNFPGRFSGRQFSNSRSEMNVSTLELGDSALYLCASSQGQGGGKLFFGSGTQLSVL.

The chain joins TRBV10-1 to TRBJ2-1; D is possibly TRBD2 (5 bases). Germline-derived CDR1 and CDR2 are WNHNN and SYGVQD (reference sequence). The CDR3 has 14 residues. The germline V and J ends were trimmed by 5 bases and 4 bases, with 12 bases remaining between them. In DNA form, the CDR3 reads TGCGCCAGCAGTTTGGAGCGGCTATACAATGAGCAGTTCTTC. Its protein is CASSLERLYNEQFF.

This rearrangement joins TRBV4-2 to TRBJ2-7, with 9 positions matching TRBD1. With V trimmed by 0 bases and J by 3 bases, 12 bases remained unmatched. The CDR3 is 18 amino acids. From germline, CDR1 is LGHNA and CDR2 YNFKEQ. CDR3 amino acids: CASSQDPVGQGGSYEQYF. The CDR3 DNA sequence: TGTGCCAGCAGCCAAGACCCGGTGGGACAGGGAGGAAGCTACGAGCAGTACTTC.

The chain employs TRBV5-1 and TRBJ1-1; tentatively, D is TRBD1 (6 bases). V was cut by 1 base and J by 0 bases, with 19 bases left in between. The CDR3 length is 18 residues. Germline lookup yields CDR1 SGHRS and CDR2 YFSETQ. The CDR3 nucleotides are TGCGCCAGCAGCTTGTCCCCCAGGGGTTTTGGCCTGAACACTGAAGCTTTCTTT. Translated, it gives CASSLSPRGFGLNTEAFF.